These 26 T cell receptor beta chains were sequenced from one sample in a study of cytomegalovirus exposure and HLA in healthy donors. Some clones are missing from TCRdb's copy, which holds only in-frame ones; the method was immunoSEQ multiplex PCR. The sample comprises about 240,000 clones, around 87% of which are singletons, and over 0.95% rests with the top ten. The sequenced sample consisted of PBMCs. These receptors were obtained from a woman aged 30 to 39 in good health and CMV-seropositive.

The chain joins TRBV10-3 to TRBJ2-4, with D tentatively TRBD2 (6 bases). The CDR3 runs 17 residues. CDR1 and CDR2 from the germline V gene are ENHRY and SYGVKD. Between the trimmed V and J ends, which lost 0 bases and 1 base, there was a span of 13 bases. CDR3 coding DNA: TGTGCCATCAGTGAGTCGGGTGAAGGAGGGGCCAAAAACATTCAGTACTTC. This gives the protein CAISESGEGGAKNIQYF.

The chain employs TRBV30 and TRBJ2-4; possible D gene TRBD2, 6 bases. CDR3 size: 12 residues. Germline V gene sequence: CDR1 GTSNPN, CDR2 SVGIG (reference sequence). The V gene lost 4 bases and the J gene lost 6 bases, with 10 bases spanning the gap. The CDR3 DNA sequence: TGTGCCTGGACCCCGGGACTAAACATTCAGTACTTC. Translation: CAWTPGLNIQYF.

The chain employs TRBV6-6 and TRBJ1-1; 9 bases are shared with TRBD1. Germline CDR1 is MNHNY and CDR2 is SVGAGI (reference sequence). Trimming cost V 2 bases and J 0 bases; bases outside gene matches: 1. There are 15 residues in the CDR3. CDR3 protein: CASSYGQGLNTEAFF. CDR3 sequence (DNA): TGTGCCAGCAGTTACGGACAGGGGTTGAACACTGAAGCTTTCTTT.

This chain links TRBV27 with TRBJ1-2; 11 bases agree with TRBD1. Losses at the gene ends were 7 bases for V and 8 bases for J; bases not matched to a gene: 9. This CDR3 has 14 amino acids. CDR1 is MNHEY and CDR2 is SMNVEV in the germline V gene (reference sequence). DNA of the CDR3: TGTGCCAGCAAAAAAGGACAGGGGGCGCGAGGCTACACCTTC. It specifies CASKKGQGARGYTF.

This sequence joins TRBV5-6 and TRBJ1-1; no clear D gene. V dropped 0 bases and J dropped 9 bases, with 9 bases sitting between them. In germline, CDR1 is SGHDT, CDR2 YYEEEE. This CDR3 has 12 amino acids. The CDR3: CASSLVPEKAFF. As DNA, the CDR3 is TGTGCCAGCAGCTTGGTTCCGGAGAAAGCTTTCTTT.

The V gene is TRBV25-1, the J gene TRBJ2-1; 12 bases are shared with TRBD2. Germline assignment: CDR1 MGHDK and CDR2 SYGVNS. Trimming at V came to 5 bases and at J to 10 bases, leaving 15 bases not matched to a gene. CDR3 length: 17 residues. The CDR3 here is CASSKFSETSGSYEQFF. The CDR3 DNA sequence: TGTGCCAGCAGTAAATTTTCGGAGACTAGCGGGAGTTACGAGCAGTTCTTC.

This clone is categorized as medium-sized. The chain links TRBV28 to TRBJ1-1, with a tentative D call TRBD1 (6 bases). The CDR3 is 17 residues long. Germline assignment: CDR1 MDHEN and CDR2 SYDVKM. Deletions cut 3 bases from V and 0 bases from J, with 17 bases between. The CDR3 protein is CASSFWSRGDMNTEAFF. CDR3 nucleotides: TGTGCCAGCAGTTTTTGGTCAAGAGGGGACATGAACACTGAAGCTTTCTTT.

This clone was counted only a few times. This chain joins TRBV6-6 and TRBJ2-7, with TRBD2 identical over 7 bases. The junction had 2 bases not matched to a gene; V was cut back by 6 bases and J by 3 bases. The CDR3 runs 12 residues. Germline V CDR1 and CDR2: MNHNY, SVGAGI (reference sequence). The CDR3 bases are TGTGCCAGCAGCCGGGACTACTACGAGCAGTACTTC. Translating gives CASSRDYYEQYF.

The CDR3 DNA is TGTGCCAGCACCGACCGGGGAGGGAGCTACGAGCAGTACTTC. As protein: CASTDRGGSYEQYF. This rearrangement joins TRBV27 to TRBJ2-7; 7 nucleotides match TRBD2. J was trimmed by 3 bases and V by 7 bases; bases with no gene match: 9. This CDR3 has 14 amino acids. Germline V CDR1 and CDR2: MNHEY, SMNVEV (reference sequence).

The V and J genes are TRBV28 and TRBJ1-2; D perhaps matches TRBD1 (5 bases). V gave up 2 bases and J gave up 8 bases, with 12 bases separating them. The CDR3 covers 13 residues. Germline values: CDR1 MDHEN, CDR2 SYDVKM. The CDR3 sequence is CASSLSGTGGYTF. CDR3 nucleotides: TGTGCCAGCAGTTTAAGCGGGACGGGGGGCTACACCTTC.

V gene TRBV7-9 combines with J gene TRBJ2-3, with TRBD1 matching 9 bases. The ends lost 4 bases at V and 4 bases at J; junction bases unmatched: 6. CDR1 and CDR2 (germline): SEHNR, FQNEAQ (reference sequence). This CDR3 region has 15 residues. In nucleotides, the CDR3 is TGTGCCAGCAGCTCTACAGGGGGCATTGCAGATACGCAGTATTTT. It encodes CASSSTGGIADTQYF.

This chain uses TRBV15 with TRBJ1-1, with a tentative D call TRBD1 (6 bases). The CDR3 sequence is 17 residues long. Germline V lookup: CDR1 LNHNV, CDR2 YYDKDF (reference sequence). V was clipped by 1 base and J by 0 bases, with 15 bases between them. CDR3 in amino acids: CATSRGYRAAMNTEAFF. The DNA for the CDR3 is TGTGCCACCAGCAGAGGATACAGGGCAGCTATGAACACTGAAGCTTTCTTT.

In its sample, this clone was seen once. For the CDR3, the DNA is TGTGCCAGCAGCCCGGACTACGCGGGAGACATCTACGAGCAGTACTTC. Translating it yields CASSPDYAGDIYEQYF. This chain links TRBV7-9 with TRBJ2-7; 7 bases map to TRBD2. After removal of 5 bases from V and 3 bases from J, the junction contained 13 bases not matched to a gene. The CDR3 extends over 16 amino acids. In germline, CDR1 is SEHNR, CDR2 FQNEAQ (reference sequence).

This clone has a single count. The rearrangement links TRBV7-3 to TRBJ1-5, with D perhaps matching TRBD1 (5 bases). Trimming took 7 bases from V and 5 from J, leaving 18 bases between them. The V gene's germline CDR1 is SGHTA and CDR2 FQGTGA. The CDR3 has 15 amino acids. In nucleotides, the CDR3 is TGTGCCAGCACCCCCTCAGGGATCGCGGATCAGCCCCAGCATTTT. Translating gives CASTPSGIADQPQHF.

This chain links TRBV5-5 with TRBJ2-7, with D hard to call. Per the germline V gene, CDR1 is SGHKS and CDR2 is YYEKEE (reference sequence). The V and J ends lost 4 bases and 0 bases respectively, with 5 bases between them. The CDR3 consists of 12 residues. This CDR3 is CASSLSSYEQYF. The CDR3 DNA is TGTGCCAGCAGCCTAAGCTCCTACGAGCAGTACTTC. The whole variable domain, remainder taken from reference TRBV5-5 and TRBJ2-7, is DAGVTQSPTHLIKTRGQQVTLRCSPISGHKSVSWYQQVLGQGPQFIFQYYEKEERGRGNFPDRFSARQFPNYSSELNVNALLLGDSALYLCASSLSSYEQYFGPGTRLTVT.

The chain carries TRBV6-5 and TRBJ2-1; TRBD2 is a possible D gene (5 bases). CDR1 and CDR2 from the germline V gene are MNHEY and SVGAGI. This CDR3 is built from 15 residues. Trimming removed 4 bases at V and 0 bases at J, with 10 bases between. The CDR3 sequence: CASSSSSSSYNEQFF. Written as DNA, the CDR3 is TGTGCCAGCAGTTCATCTAGCAGCTCCTACAATGAGCAGTTCTTC.

This clone occurred a few times. The chain uses TRBV2 and TRBJ1-2, with TRBD1 matching 9 bases. CDR1 is SNHLY, CDR2 FYNNEI, per germline. The J segment lost 7 bases and the V segment lost 3 bases, leaving 6 bases of the junction unmatched. The CDR3 spans 14 residues. Written as DNA, the CDR3 is TGTGCCAGCAGTGAGCGGGACAGGGTGGTTGGCTACACCTTC. Translation gives CASSERDRVVGYTF.

The chain couples TRBV28 to TRBJ1-1; possibly TRBD1 for D (5 bases). There are 13 residues in the CDR3. V lost 3 bases to trimming and J lost 3 bases, with 8 bases between them. In germline, CDR1 is MDHEN, CDR2 SYDVKM. The CDR3 is CASSFQGDTEAFF. As DNA, the CDR3 is TGTGCCAGCAGTTTTCAGGGCGACACTGAAGCTTTCTTT.

This sequence joins TRBV29-1 and TRBJ2-7; D might be TRBD2 (5 bases). This CDR3 spans 12 amino acids. Germline V gives CDR1 SQVTM, CDR2 ANQGSEA. V was shortened by 7 bases and J by 1 base, with 11 bases between the two germline ends. The CDR3 sequence is CSAASGSYEQYF. DNA of the CDR3: TGCAGCGCTGCATCGGGATCCTACGAGCAGTACTTC.

This clone has more than one count but fewer than ten. V and J are TRBV7-9 and TRBJ2-5; no clear D. The CDR3 contains 15 residues. The V and J ends lost 2 bases and 5 bases respectively, with 15 bases between them. Looked up from germline, CDR1 is SEHNR and CDR2 is FQNEAQ (reference sequence). CDR3: CASSLSLVSMETQYF. As DNA, the CDR3 is TGTGCCAGCAGCTTATCCCTAGTATCGATGGAGACCCAGTACTTC. Variable domain in full (rest from reference TRBV7-9 and TRBJ2-5): DTGVSQNPRHKITKRGQNVTFRCDPISEHNRLYWYRQTLGQGPEFLTYFQNEAQLEKSRLLSDRFSAERPKGSFSTLEIQRTEQGDSAMYLCASSLSLVSMETQYFGPGTRLLVL.

The rearrangement links TRBV4-1 to TRBJ1-3; D is unclear. V shed 1 base and J shed 3 bases, with 10 bases lying between them. This CDR3 has 15 residues. The germline CDR1 and CDR2 sequences are MGHRA and YSYEKL. The CDR3 sequence: CASSQGNSFGNTIYF. Here the CDR3 DNA reads TGCGCCAGCAGCCAAGGCAACAGTTTTGGAAACACCATATATTTT.

The V and J genes are TRBV6-5 and TRBJ2-1, with TRBD1 matching over 7 bases. There are 15 residues in the CDR3. Losses at the gene ends were 6 bases for V and 2 bases for J; bases not matched to a gene: 7. Looked up from germline, CDR1 is MNHEY and CDR2 is SVGAGI. CDR3 coding DNA: TGTGCCAGCAGACTGACAGGGTACCCCTACAATGAGCAGTTCTTC. Protein product: CASRLTGYPYNEQFF.

The gene calls are TRBV5-1 and TRBJ2-1; a weak D match, TRBD2 (5 bases). This CDR3 contains 15 residues. With 1 base removed from V and 1 base from J, the gap between germline ends came to 9 bases. Germline-derived CDR1 and CDR2 are SGHRS and YFSETQ. For the CDR3, the DNA is TGCGCCAGCAGCTTGACTGGGGAGTCCTACAATGAGCAGTTCTTC. Encoded protein: CASSLTGESYNEQFF.

The chain employs TRBV6-1 and TRBJ1-2; D gene uncertain. The germline gives CDR1 MNHNS, CDR2 SASEGT. V dropped 5 bases and J dropped 0 bases, with 10 bases sitting between them. The CDR3 covers 14 residues. The CDR3, as DNA: TGTGCCAGCAGTCGGCAGGTGCCTAACTATGGCTACACCTTC. Its protein product is CASSRQVPNYGYTF.

The J gene is TRBJ2-3, the V gene TRBV6-4; 8 bases line up with TRBD2. This CDR3 is built from 15 residues. CDR1 and CDR2 from the germline V gene are MRHNA and SNTAGT. The V and J ends lost 0 bases and 5 bases, in that order; junction bases with no gene match: 4. Written as DNA, the CDR3 is TGTGCCAGCAGTGACTCAGCGGGAGCAGGAGATACGCAGTATTTT. This encodes CASSDSAGAGDTQYF.

The V call is TRBV11-2, the J call TRBJ2-2, with 11 bases aligning to TRBD2. V lost 1 base to trimming and J lost 5 bases; unmatched junction nucleotides: 0. The CDR3 is 15 residues long. Germline CDR1 and CDR2: SGHAT and FQNNGV. CDR3: CASSLVAGGTGELFF. The DNA of the CDR3 is TGTGCCAGCAGCTTAGTAGCGGGAGGGACCGGGGAGCTGTTTTTT.